This T cell receptor beta chain was captured by sequencing in a study of T cells expressing NK-cell markers. Background on the study: The TCR beta repertoires were obtained from sorted CD3+CD56+NKG2C+, CD3+CD56+NKG2C- and CD3+CD56-NKG2C+ T cells.

CDR3 length equals 13 residues. Germline lookup yields CDR1 MNHNS and CDR2 SASEGT. TCRdb reprocessed the 5' RACE reads and reports one entry per CDR3 protein, with no DNA. Here the sample table reports a few hundred thousand distinct CDR3 sequences. Findings of the study overall: The share of CD8+ T cells held by dominant NKG2C+ clonotypes was about 1.0-7.5% in 5 or 6 donors.

As concerns this clonotype: What it binds is not known.

The specimen was blood T cells: a sorted CD56 or NKG2C T cell subset, CD4+ or CD8+ T cells, or bulk PBMC T cells (not recorded which). The V call is TRBV6-1, the J call TRBJ2-5; TCRdb picks TRBD1, but there is no DNA to check that call. The TCR comes from a woman aged 45 to 65 in good health. This CDR3 reads CASKVGAAETQYF.